The present T cell receptor beta chain was sequenced within a study of somatic mutations in cytotoxic T cells in rheumatoid arthritis (dated by TCRdb to about 2017). Concerning the study at large: Before any treatment started and right after they were diagnosed, patients gave peripheral blood samples (30 ml EDTA). Some T-cell populations stained with V beta antibodies were sorted by flow on a FACSAria II or Sony SH800 to nearly 100% purity, with sorted V beta1+ cells additionally subjected to TCRB sequencing. To characterize clonality, the study used TCRB deep sequencing while asking whether somatic mutations are carried by expanded CD8+ T-cell clones in newly diagnosed, untreated rheumatoid arthritis. For 60 to 80 rheumatoid arthritis patients and 15 to 25 healthy controls, TCRB deep sequencing was carried out. The median ages of the patient and control groups were essentially identical.

This clone was counted a few times. Its antigen is not yet known. No base quality information exists; no much larger clone differs at one position. Trimming removed 4 bases from V and 2 bases from J, leaving 13 bases between the germline ends. From the germline V gene (reference sequence), CDR1 is SEHNR and CDR2 is FQNEAQ. The cysteine opens and the phenylalanine closes a CDR3 of 15 amino acids. Only the CDR3 part of the read is kept: 45 bases, read in frame from the first base. Overall study outcomes, separate from this receptor: In patients, CD8+ clonality rose with age (Spearman r ~ 0.49), which was not the case in healthy controls. The largest CD8+ clone made up more than 20% of CD8+ cells in about an eighth of the roughly 65 patients, and blood and synovial fluid shared several identical CD8+ TCRB sequences. No adjustment for multiple comparisons was made for the slight TRBV07 underrepresentation in patients. There was no significant difference in CD8+ T-cell clonality between rheumatoid arthritis patients and age-matched healthy controls. Viral specificity could not be ruled out by absence from virus-specific databases, and the antigen targets of the expanded CD8+ clones remained unknown.

CD4+ and CD8+ cells were isolated by positive magnetic bead selection on an AutoMACS, and purity was checked by flow cytometry. Clonal expansions were first screened by flow cytometry with a TCR V beta antibody panel, then characterized by TCRB deep sequencing of sorted CD8+ fractions. Ficoll-Paque PLUS density gradient separation was used to isolate peripheral blood mononuclear cells. Nucleospin Tissue or Tissue XS kits were used to extract DNA from CD4-enriched, CD8-enriched or PBMC samples, and a Qubit 2.0 fluorometer was used for quantification. Sequencing of TCRB CDR3 was done on genomic DNA with the immunoSEQ assay. Per the source publication's procedure: Published virus-specific TCRB sequences were compared with patient CD8+ clones larger than 1%, and only a few matches were found. Analyses were restricted to productive TCRB rearrangements. A clone was defined by a unique TCRB CDR3 sequence, and clonality was computed as a productive clonality index based on Shannon entropy. Repertoire overlap for a pair of samples was computed from each clone's template counts relative to total templates per sample. V-gene usage measured by flow cytometry correlated with TCRB sequencing V-gene usage, with a Spearman r of roughly 0.67. TCRdb mirrors the immuneACCESS table, restricted to in-frame sequences. Some clones are absent from its copies; in checked studies, under half trace to an unresolved V gene, and the reason for the others is unknown. That table is the source of V, J and clone size, and D and trimming were worked out from the DNA. Within this sample are roughly 16,000 clones, with 75% to 90% of them counted one time only. The ten largest account for about 9.4% of the sample.

The sequence joins TRBV7-9 to TRBJ2-3; matching of 5 bases hints at TRBD2 as the D gene. This receptor was obtained from an adult with rheumatoid arthritis. Specimen: CD8+ T cells sorted from blood. CDR3 reads: CASSSGLTSTDTQYF. The sequenced DNA is TGTGCCAGCAGCTCAGGACTTACCTCCACAGATACGCAGTATTTT.